A single sample is the source of the 32 T cell receptor beta chains below, sequenced in a study of blood T cell repertoires in COVID-19. Using immunoSEQ multiplex PCR, the repertoire was profiled, and TCRdb retains in-frame clones only, with some absent. The sample consists of roughly 410,000 clones, approximately 87% of them appearing once. Source material: peripheral blood. The receptors were sampled from a woman in her fifties or sixties with COVID-19, enrolled during active disease.

In its sample, this clone was seen a few times. The V and J genes are TRBV4-1 and TRBJ2-3, with D possibly being TRBD1 (5 bases). Germline V gene data show CDR1 as MGHRA and CDR2 as YSYEKL. V shed 1 base and J shed 3 bases, with 17 bases lying between them. The CDR3 runs to 17 residues. The CDR3 nucleotides are TGCGCCAGCAGCCAAGTTAGGCCAGGGCCGTCGACAGATACGCAGTATTTT. Amino acid sequence: CASSQVRPGPSTDTQYF.

The rearrangement links TRBV9 to TRBJ2-1, with D perhaps matching TRBD1 (6 bases). The CDR3 runs 13 residues. From germline, CDR1 is SGDLS and CDR2 YYNGEE. The V end lost 3 bases, the J end lost 9 bases, and 13 bases lay between the germline ends. The CDR3 reads CASSDRQVGEQFF. The CDR3 DNA sequence: TGTGCCAGCAGCGACCGACAGGTGGGTGAGCAGTTCTTC.

The CDR3 DNA reads TGTGCCACCAGTGATTTTGTGACTGGCAAACGGTACTTC. Translated: CATSDFVTGKRYF. The chain combines TRBV24-1 with TRBJ2-5; no reliable D call. Trimming pared 1 base from V and 13 bases from J, leaving 15 bases between. This CDR3 has 13 amino acids. The germline V gene has CDR1 KGHDR and CDR2 SFDVKD.

J is TRBJ2-2 and V is TRBV6-5; TRBD2 matches 11 bases. V was pared by 4 bases and J by 5 bases, with 6 bases of the junction left unmatched. CDR3 length: 16 residues. CDR1 and CDR2 (germline): MNHEY, SVGAGI. DNA for the CDR3: TGTGCCAGCAGTTCGCCGACTAGCGGGGCTACCGGGGAGCTGTTTTTT. Translated: CASSSPTSGATGELFF.

V gene TRBV24-1 combines with J gene TRBJ2-2; 9 nucleotides match TRBD2. The germline V gene has CDR1 KGHDR and CDR2 SFDVKD. The CDR3 length is 16 residues. V lost 5 bases, J lost 3 bases, and 6 bases stayed unmatched. The CDR3 DNA follows: TGTGCCACCAGTGTCGGCGGGGGGGCTTACACCGGGGAGCTGTTTTTT. Translating gives CATSVGGGAYTGELFF.

The rearrangement links TRBV18 to TRBJ1-5; no definite D call. The CDR3 length is 13 residues. Trimming pared 3 bases from V and 5 bases from J, leaving 8 bases between. Per germline, CDR1 KGHSH and CDR2 LQKENI. The CDR3 DNA sequence: TGTGCCAGCTCACCCGCCCCGGATCAGCCCCAGCATTTT. It yields the protein CASSPAPDQPQHF.

The sample holds one count of this clone. The rearrangement uses TRBV4-1 and TRBJ1-2; the match to TRBD1 covers 9 bases. The trim removed 4 bases at V and 5 bases at J, leaving 11 bases unmatched. Germline CDR1 MGHRA, CDR2 YSYEKL. CDR3 length equals 16 residues. CDR3: CASSRSQLDRGYGYTF. The CDR3 nucleotides read TGCGCCAGCAGCCGCTCACAACTGGACAGGGGTTATGGCTACACCTTC.

The chain recombines TRBV7-2 with TRBJ2-3, with D unclear. Per the germline V gene, CDR1 is SGHTA and CDR2 is FQGNSA. Deletions cut 1 base from V and 6 bases from J, with 5 bases between. This CDR3 is built from 12 residues. CDR3 bases: TGTGCCAGCAGCTTAGTTCGGGATACGCAGTATTTT. The encoded protein is CASSLVRDTQYF.

CDR3 sequence: CASRPTGGGGYEQYF. DNA for the CDR3: TGTGCCAGCAGGCCGACAGGGGGCGGTGGGTACGAGCAGTACTTC. This chain links TRBV28 with TRBJ2-7; 10 bases are a match to TRBD1. Trimming at V came to 6 bases and at J to 4 bases, leaving 9 bases not matched to a gene. The CDR3 is made up of 15 amino acids. Germline V gene lookup returns CDR1 MDHEN and CDR2 SYDVKM.

The chain carries TRBV18 and TRBJ1-4, with D uncertain. CDR1 is KGHSH, CDR2 LQKENI, per germline. The CDR3 totals 14 residues. Trimming removed 2 bases from V and 7 bases from J, with 11 bases in between. CDR3 nucleotide sequence: TGTGCCAGCTCACCAGCCACGAGGAGTGAAAAACTGTTTTTT. Translating it yields CASSPATRSEKLFF.

This clone appeared once. The chain joins TRBV6-1 to TRBJ2-1; 7 bases line up with TRBD2. V lost 4 bases to trimming and J lost 6 bases; unmatched junction nucleotides: 12. The V gene's germline CDR1 is MNHNS and CDR2 SASEGT. The CDR3 is made up of 16 amino acids. The CDR3 region has the DNA TGTGCCAGCAGTGCCCCAGGGACTAACAGCGCCAATGAGCAGTTCTTC. It translates to CASSAPGTNSANEQFF.

The J gene is TRBJ2-1, the V gene TRBV5-1; 10 bases align to TRBD1. Trimming removed 5 bases from V and 8 bases from J; junction bases left unmatched: 7. The germline V gene encodes CDR1 SGHRS and CDR2 YFSETQ. The CDR3 is 14 amino acids. The chain's CDR3 is CASRSGQGIHEQFF. The DNA for the CDR3 is TGCGCCAGCAGATCGGGACAGGGGATCCATGAGCAGTTCTTC.

This clone occurred once. The chain has TRBV5-4 and TRBJ2-1; 8 positions match TRBD1. V shed 1 base and J 5 bases; nucleotides not matched to a gene: 5. CDR1 is SGHNT, CDR2 YYREEE, per germline (reference sequence). The CDR3 covers 15 residues. CDR3 bases: TGTGCCAGCAGCTTGCAGGGGGCCATGAACAATGAGCAGTTCTTC. This encodes CASSLQGAMNNEQFF.

The CDR3 nucleotides read TGTGCCAGCAGCCCCTTTCGGGTAGGGGCCTCTGGCTACACCTTC. Protein: CASSPFRVGASGYTF. The chain recombines TRBV11-1 with TRBJ1-2; possible D gene TRBD1, 5 bases. There are 15 residues in the CDR3. Germline CDR1 SGHAT, CDR2 FQDESV (reference sequence). Between the trimmed V and J ends, which lost 5 bases and 7 bases, there was a span of 20 bases.

This clone has a count of ten or more. CDR3 DNA: TGCAGTGCTAGTAGGGGCCAGATTTTTAATCAGCCCCAGCATTTT. It specifies CSASRGQIFNQPQHF. This chain links TRBV20-1 with TRBJ1-5, with D possibly matching TRBD1 (5 bases). Germline V gives CDR1 DFQATT, CDR2 SNEGSKA (reference sequence). V shed 3 bases and J shed 4 bases, with 16 bases lying between them. The CDR3 spans 15 residues.

The J gene is TRBJ2-5, the V gene TRBV12-3 or TRBV12-4, with 8 bases aligning to TRBD2. Losses at the gene ends were 5 bases for V and 5 bases for J; bases not matched to a gene: 4. The CDR3 has 13 residues. Here the CDR3 reads CASSPTGGETQYF. The CDR3 nucleotides read TGTGCCAGCAGTCCGACGGGGGGGGAGACCCAGTACTTC.

This clone was seen once. This chain connects TRBV11-3 to TRBJ2-1; D not resolved. Germline CDR1 is SGHNT and CDR2 is YENEEA. Trimming pared 5 bases from V and 7 bases from J, leaving 18 bases between. There are 15 residues in the CDR3. In DNA form, the CDR3 reads TGTGCCAGCAGCCGTCGAGATACGACTCGGAATGAGCAGTTCTTC. It specifies CASSRRDTTRNEQFF.

The rearrangement links TRBV6-5 to TRBJ1-1, with 7 bases matching TRBD1. Germline V lookup: CDR1 MNHEY, CDR2 SVGAGI. After removal of 6 bases from V and 1 base from J, the junction contained 8 bases not matched to a gene. The CDR3 is 15 amino acids. As DNA, the CDR3 is TGTGCCAGCAGCAACAGGGGCGTCGGGAACACTGAAGCTTTCTTT. This encodes CASSNRGVGNTEAFF.

This clone was counted a single time. The CDR3 is CASRPGLASETQYF. The CDR3 DNA follows: TGTGCCAGCAGACCGGGACTAGCGTCAGAGACCCAGTACTTC. The rearrangement uses TRBV2 and TRBJ2-5; 10 nucleotides line up with TRBD2. V was pared by 6 bases and J by 4 bases, with 5 bases of the junction left unmatched. Germline assignment: CDR1 SNHLY and CDR2 FYNNEI. This CDR3 has 14 residues.

The rearrangement links TRBV7-9 to TRBJ2-7; 7 bases are a match to TRBD1. The CDR3 consists of 14 residues. V shed 1 base, J shed 6 bases, and the junction held 6 bases outside the gene matches. The germline V gene encodes CDR1 SEHNR and CDR2 FQNEAQ (reference sequence). CDR3 amino acids: CASSLGQGFREQYF. DNA of the CDR3: TGTGCCAGCAGCTTAGGACAGGGCTTTCGCGAGCAGTACTTC.

The J gene is TRBJ2-1, the V gene TRBV6-5; 8 bases match TRBD1. Germline trimming cut 10 bases from V and 1 base from J; bases unmatched to any gene: 9. This CDR3 region has 15 residues. Per germline, CDR1 MNHEY and CDR2 SVGAGI. CDR3 region: CATLKQGVSYNEQFF. CDR3 in DNA: TGTGCCACTCTGAAACAGGGGGTTTCCTACAATGAGCAGTTCTTC.

The V and J genes are TRBV30 and TRBJ1-5; maybe TRBD1 (5 bases). V lost 3 bases and J 5 bases, leaving 14 bases between the germline ends. This CDR3 region has 14 residues. From germline, CDR1 is GTSNPN and CDR2 SVGIG (reference sequence). In nucleotides, the CDR3 is TGTGCCTGGAGCGAAGCGGCGGGGCATCAGCCCCAGCATTTT. Translation gives CAWSEAAGHQPQHF.

The chain employs TRBV3-1 (or the pseudogene TRBV3-2) and TRBJ2-2; TRBD1 aligns across 9 bases. CDR1 is LGHDT and CDR2 is YNNKEL in the germline V gene (reference sequence). The CDR3 has 19 residues. V was clipped by 4 bases and J by 1 base; unmatched bases: 13. Here the CDR3 DNA reads TGTGCCAGCAGCCCTCTTACTCATCTGACAGGGGGGAACACCGGGGAGCTGTTTTTT. Encoded protein: CASSPLTHLTGGNTGELFF.

The chain uses TRBV15 and TRBJ1-5, with D possibly TRBD1 on 5 matching bases. The V and J ends lost 3 bases and 1 base respectively, with 13 bases between them. The length of the CDR3 is 16 residues. From germline, CDR1 is LNHNV and CDR2 YYDKDF (reference sequence). The DNA of the CDR3 is TGTGCCACCAGCAGCTTGGGTAAGGGGAGCAATCAGCCCCAGCATTTT. Its translation is CATSSLGKGSNQPQHF.

The chain uses TRBV7-8 and TRBJ2-3; tentatively, D is TRBD1 (5 bases). The germline CDR1 and CDR2 sequences are SGHVS and FQNEAQ. Trimming removed 4 bases from V and 0 bases from J, with 20 bases in between. This CDR3 comprises 18 residues. The CDR3 reads CASSSRVGASHSTDTQYF. The CDR3 DNA is TGTGCCAGCAGCTCCCGGGTTGGGGCATCCCATAGCACAGATACGCAGTATTTT.

The chain joins TRBV20-1 to TRBJ1-1; maybe TRBD1 (6 bases). The CDR3 totals 10 residues. The germline V gene has CDR1 DFQATT and CDR2 SNEGSKA (reference sequence). Trimming took off 6 bases at V and 7 bases at J, with 9 bases between the two ends. The CDR3 coding sequence is TGCAGTGCGAGGGGGGGTGAAGCTTTCTTT. It translates to CSARGGEAFF.

CDR3 sequence reads: CASSFVAGNYGYTF. CDR3 DNA sequence: TGTGCCAGCAGCTTTGTCGCGGGAAACTATGGCTACACCTTC. The chain employs TRBV7-9 and TRBJ1-2; D is unresolved. The germline V gene has CDR1 SEHNR and CDR2 FQNEAQ (reference sequence). This CDR3 is 14 amino acids long. Deletions cut 3 bases from V and 2 bases from J, with 10 bases between.

This clone showed up just once. The rearrangement joins TRBV27 to TRBJ2-3; D remains ambiguous. V was pared by 4 bases and J by 7 bases, with 12 bases between. The CDR3 is 13 residues long. Germline lookup yields CDR1 MNHEY and CDR2 SMNVEV (reference sequence). CDR3 DNA sequence: TGTGCCAGCAGTTCAAAGACGGAGAATACGCAGTATTTT. It codes for CASSSKTENTQYF.

V and J are TRBV20-1 and TRBJ1-4; D gene ambiguous. This CDR3 is built from 18 residues. Looked up from germline, CDR1 is DFQATT and CDR2 is SNEGSKA (reference sequence). V gave up 3 bases and J gave up 0 bases, with 20 bases separating them. In DNA form, the CDR3 reads TGCAGTGCTAGTGGTACCCTAAAATTAGTTGCAACTAATGAAAAACTGTTTTTT. Protein: CSASGTLKLVATNEKLFF.

V gene TRBV5-1 combines with J gene TRBJ1-6, with 9 bases identical to TRBD1. The V and J ends lost 4 bases and 5 bases, in that order; junction bases with no gene match: 16. CDR3 length equals 19 residues. In germline, CDR1 is SGHRS, CDR2 YFSETQ. Written as DNA, the CDR3 is TGCGCCAGCAGCCTGGGACAGGGATCCCAAAGGTTTAATAATTCACCCCTCCACTTT. It specifies CASSLGQGSQRFNNSPLHF.

The chain uses TRBV7-9 and TRBJ1-3; D is perhaps TRBD1 (6 bases). The CDR3 is made up of 14 amino acids. V gave up 11 bases and J gave up 3 bases, with 17 bases separating them. Germline lookup yields CDR1 SEHNR and CDR2 FQNEAQ (reference sequence). CDR3 protein: CALLGGLSGNTIYF. CDR3 DNA: TGTGCCTTACTAGGGGGATTGAGTGGAAACACCATATATTTT.

This clone was detected a few times. V gene TRBV6-6 combines with J gene TRBJ2-7; no reliable D call. The germline V gene encodes CDR1 MNHNY and CDR2 SVGAGI (reference sequence). CDR3 length: 12 residues. Trimming pared 4 bases from V and 2 bases from J, leaving 6 bases between. Written as DNA, the CDR3 is TGTGCCAGCAGTTCCGTAGCCTACGAGCAGTACTTC. Protein product: CASSSVAYEQYF.